A single sample is the source of the 9 T cell receptor beta chains below, sequenced in a study of CD4+ T cells in melanoma. Assay used: immunoSEQ multiplex PCR; TCRdb lists only in-frame clones, some missing. The table shows 110,000 to 150,000 clones, with roughly 91% occurring only once. Source of these receptors: a human donor with melanoma.

The chain is built from TRBV4-1 and TRBJ1-2; D is uncertain. Germline CDR1 and CDR2: MGHRA and YSYEKL. The CDR3 is made up of 14 amino acids. Trimming shortened V by 1 base and J by 5 bases, and 11 bases separated the two germline ends. The CDR3 protein is CASSQGHEGYGYTF. In nucleotides, the CDR3 is TGCGCCAGCAGCCAAGGTCATGAAGGGTATGGCTACACCTTC.

The chain has TRBV5-3 and TRBJ2-5; 7 bases line up with TRBD1. TRBV5-3 has ORF status, its function being uncertain. Trimming took 8 bases from V and 5 from J; bases not matched to a gene: 18. The CDR3 consists of 16 residues. The CDR3 is CARPSGADRWRETQYF. CDR3 DNA: TGTGCCAGGCCCTCCGGGGCGGACAGGTGGCGTGAGACCCAGTACTTC.

The V and J genes are TRBV7-2 and TRBJ2-5; D is possibly TRBD2 (6 bases). V was cut by 1 base and J by 11 bases, with 11 bases left in between. Germline lookup yields CDR1 SGHTA and CDR2 FQGNSA. The CDR3 is 12 residues long. This chain's CDR3 is CASSLVVAEQYF. The CDR3 DNA follows: TGTGCCAGCAGCTTAGTGGTAGCGGAGCAGTACTTC.

The chain recombines TRBV6-5 with TRBJ2-1, with D unresolved. Trimming shortened V by 10 bases and J by 2 bases, and 12 bases separated the two germline ends. From germline, CDR1 is MNHEY and CDR2 SVGAGI. The CDR3 has 13 amino acids. The CDR3: CATRPGPYNEQFF. CDR3 nucleotides: TGTGCCACCCGTCCCGGGCCCTACAATGAGCAGTTCTTC.

The rearrangement links TRBV5-4 to TRBJ1-2, with no clear D. The germline V gene encodes CDR1 SGHNT and CDR2 YYREEE (reference sequence). Trimming cost V 3 bases and J 4 bases, with 4 bases left between them. The CDR3 consists of 11 residues. The CDR3 spells CASSSRYGYTF. CDR3 DNA: TGTGCCAGCAGCTCCCGCTATGGCTACACCTTC.

This chain uses TRBV6-6 with TRBJ1-5; 8 bases align to TRBD1. The ends lost 0 bases at V and 6 bases at J; junction bases unmatched: 1. The CDR3 spans 14 residues. Germline lookup yields CDR1 MNHNY and CDR2 SVGAGI (reference sequence). DNA of the CDR3: TGTGCCAGCAGTTACTCGGACAGGGCTCAGCCCCAGCATTTT. Its translation: CASSYSDRAQPQHF.

V gene TRBV27 combines with J gene TRBJ2-2; D may be TRBD1 (5 bases). The CDR3 contains 14 residues. Germline V gives CDR1 MNHEY, CDR2 SMNVEV (reference sequence). Trimming took 6 bases from V and 3 from J, leaving 11 bases between them. The CDR3: CASSRVSDTGELFF. CDR3 coding DNA: TGTGCCAGCAGCAGGGTATCGGACACCGGGGAGCTGTTTTTT.

CDR3 region: CASRAGTSGGVEQYF. Here the CDR3 DNA reads TGTGCCAGCAGGGCCGGGACTAGCGGGGGAGTCGAGCAGTACTTC. This chain connects TRBV6-1 to TRBJ2-7; 14 bases fit TRBD2. Germline CDR1 is MNHNS and CDR2 is SASEGT. V was clipped by 6 bases and J by 6 bases; unmatched bases: 7. CDR3 length: 15 residues.

The V and J genes are TRBV5-1 and TRBJ1-2; TRBD1 matches at 7 bases. Germline V gene lookup returns CDR1 SGHRS and CDR2 YFSETQ. V shed 0 bases and J 2 bases; nucleotides not matched to a gene: 4. The CDR3 sequence is 15 residues long. The CDR3: CASSLEPRGNYGYTF. Written as DNA, the CDR3 is TGCGCCAGCAGCTTGGAGCCCAGGGGGAACTATGGCTACACCTTC.